The clone carrying this T cell receptor (beta chain) came up many times. The antigen is undetermined. Using unique molecular identifiers, the investigators prepared the TCRbeta library. TCRdb re-analysed the PCR reads in MiXCR, keeping a single row per CDR3 protein. Among 200,000 to 300,000 distinct CDR3 sequences listed, around 25% were seen once. The data stem from a study of T-cell reconstitution after alpha-beta-depleted transplantation in children. Whole-study findings and limits: About two months after transplant, alpha-beta T cells reportedly came from several hundred expanded graft clones. Newly generated T cells supplied most T-cell counts and diversity one year post-transplant.

The V gene lost 3 bases and the J gene lost 0 bases, with 9 bases spanning the gap. CDR1 and CDR2 from the germline V gene are SQVTM and ANQGSEA. This CDR3 region has 13 residues. J is TRBJ2-7 and V is TRBV29-1; either TRBD1 or TRBD2 may fit D (6 bases each). The clonotype originates from a girl aged 2 to 10 with Fanconi anemia, due to receive a stem cell transplant. The specimen comprised PBMCs, sampled before TCRalphabeta/CD19-depleted stem cell transplant. Here the CDR3 reads CSVDSGASYEQYF. The CDR3 bases are TGCAGCGTTGATTCGGGGGCCTCCTACGAGCAGTACTTC.